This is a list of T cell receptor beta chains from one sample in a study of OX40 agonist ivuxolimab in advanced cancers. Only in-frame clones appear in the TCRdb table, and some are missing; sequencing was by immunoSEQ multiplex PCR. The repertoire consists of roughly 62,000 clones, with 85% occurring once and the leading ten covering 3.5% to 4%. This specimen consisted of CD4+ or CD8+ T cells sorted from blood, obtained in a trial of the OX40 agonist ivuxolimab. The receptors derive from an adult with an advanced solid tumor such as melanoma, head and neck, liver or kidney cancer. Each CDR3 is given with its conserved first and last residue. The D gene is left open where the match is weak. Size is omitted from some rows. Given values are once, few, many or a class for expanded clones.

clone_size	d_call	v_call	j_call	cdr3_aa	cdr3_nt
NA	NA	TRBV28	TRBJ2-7	CASSEQGATLYEQYF	TGTGCCAGCAGCGAACAGGGTGCAACCCTCTACGAGCAGTACTTC
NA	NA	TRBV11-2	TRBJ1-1	CASSFGGMPSEAFF	TGTGCCAGCAGCTTCGGGGGGATGCCCAGTGAAGCTTTCTTT
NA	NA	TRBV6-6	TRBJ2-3	CAAGGSATLPYF	TGTGCCGCCGGGGGTAGCGCCACCTTACCGTATTTT
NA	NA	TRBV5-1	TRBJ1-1	CASSPSTNTEAFF	TGCGCCAGCAGCCCTTCTACGAACACTGAAGCTTTCTTT
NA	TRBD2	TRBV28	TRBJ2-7	CASSPPLAGGISYEQYF	TGTGCCAGCAGTCCGCCACTAGCGGGGGGGATCAGCTACGAGCAGTACTTC
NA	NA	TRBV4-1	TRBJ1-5	CASGQPGRGNQPQHF	TGCGCCAGCGGACAACCAGGGCGTGGCAATCAGCCCCAGCATTTT
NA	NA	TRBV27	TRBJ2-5	CASSEYGVETQYF	TGTGCCAGCAGTGAATATGGGGTGGAGACCCAGTACTTC
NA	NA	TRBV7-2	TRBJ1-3	CASSGGGVGGNTIYF	TGTGCCAGCAGCGGCGGTGGAGTGGGAGGAAACACCATATATTTT
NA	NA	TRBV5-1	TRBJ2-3	CASSFEGVSTDTQYF	TGCGCCAGCAGCTTCGAGGGGGTTAGCACAGATACGCAGTATTTT
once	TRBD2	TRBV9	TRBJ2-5	CASSVGGGSQETQYF	TGTGCCAGCAGCGTAGGGGGGGGATCCCAAGAGACCCAGTACTTC
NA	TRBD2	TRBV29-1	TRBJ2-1	CSVGSLAGENEQFF	TGCAGCGTTGGGTCGCTAGCGGGAGAGAATGAGCAGTTCTTC
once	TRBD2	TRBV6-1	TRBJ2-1	CASHRGRNSYNEQFF	TGTGCCAGCCACCGCGGGAGGAACTCCTACAATGAGCAGTTCTTC
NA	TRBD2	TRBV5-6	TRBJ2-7	CASSGGRASYEQYF	TGTGCCAGCAGCGGCGGGAGGGCGTCCTACGAGCAGTACTTC
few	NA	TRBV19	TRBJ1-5	CASSTKGGQPQHF	TGTGCCAGTAGTACTAAAGGTGGCCAGCCCCAGCATTTT
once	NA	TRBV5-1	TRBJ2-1	CASSFGGTGNEQFF	TGCGCCAGCAGCTTCGGGGGCACGGGCAATGAGCAGTTCTTC
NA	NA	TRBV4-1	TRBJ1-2	CASSQDHAGNYGYTF	TGCGCCAGCAGCCAAGACCACGCAGGGAACTATGGCTACACCTTC